Following are 11 T cell receptor beta chains from one sample sequenced in a study of shared T cell receptors in the human thymus (dated by TCRdb to the early 2020s). Library preparation was by the immunoSEQ multiplex PCR assay. Imported from immuneACCESS, the table was reduced by TCRdb to in-frame sequences with V and J called. These copies leave out some clones; in studies compared against another copy, an unresolved V gene accounts for under half, and the cause of the remainder is not known. The sample yields roughly 410,000 clones; around 93% were counted once. The top ten clones comprise roughly 0.02% of the sample. The sample comprised thymocytes. The receptor set was obtained from a human donor.

The V and J genes are TRBV10-3 and TRBJ2-1; no clear D. The CDR3 length is 13 residues. CDR1 ENHRY and CDR2 SYGVKD come from the germline V gene. Trimming stripped 6 bases from V and 6 bases from J, with 12 bases between. The CDR3 protein is CAIRGFFGNEQFF. In nucleotides, the CDR3 is TGTGCCATCAGGGGGTTTTTTGGCAATGAGCAGTTCTTC.

This chain joins TRBV19 and TRBJ2-7, with 10 bases fitting TRBD2. The junction had 5 bases not matched to a gene; V was cut back by 0 bases and J by 3 bases. This CDR3 contains 16 residues. From germline, CDR1 is LNHDA and CDR2 SQIVND (reference sequence). CDR3 nucleotide sequence: TGTGCCAGTAGTATAGATGGGACTAGCGAAAACTACGAGCAGTACTTC. It encodes CASSIDGTSENYEQYF.

The rearrangement links TRBV19 to TRBJ1-1; D not certain. Between the trimmed V and J ends, which lost 2 bases and 4 bases, there was a span of 8 bases. CDR1 is LNHDA, CDR2 SQIVND, per germline (reference sequence). CDR3 size: 13 residues. The CDR3 sequence is CASSIRHGTEAFF. In DNA form, the CDR3 reads TGTGCCAGTAGTATAAGGCACGGCACTGAAGCTTTCTTT. Complete variable domain (other parts from reference TRBV19 and TRBJ1-1): DGGITQSPKYLFRKEGQNVTLSCEQNLNHDAMYWYRQDPGQGLRLIYYSQIVNDFQKGDIAEGYSVSREKKESFPLTVTSAQKNPTAFYLCASSIRHGTEAFFGQGTRLTVV.

This clone has more than one count but fewer than ten. The chain uses TRBV1 and TRBJ1-5; the table assigns TRBD1, which was not confirmed against the DNA. TRBV1 is a pseudogene. The CDR3 extends over 14 amino acids. CDR3 sequence reads: CTSSLLIRNQPQHF. The CDR3 nucleotides read TGCACCAGCAGCCTACTTATCAGGAATCAGCCCCAGCATTTT.

The gene calls are TRBV5-4 and TRBJ1-5, with D possibly TRBD1 on 6 matching bases. Between the trimmed V and J ends, which lost 6 bases and 7 bases, there was a span of 23 bases. Germline assignment: CDR1 SGHNT and CDR2 YYREEE (reference sequence). The CDR3 runs 16 residues. The CDR3 sequence is CASNPRGGQEGQPQHF. In DNA form, the CDR3 reads TGTGCCAGCAACCCTCGTGGGGGACAAGAGGGCCAGCCCCAGCATTTT.

The rearrangement joins TRBV10-1 to TRBJ2-7; the D is unclear. V gave up 3 bases and J gave up 0 bases, with 12 bases separating them. CDR1 and CDR2 (germline): WNHNN, SYGVQD (reference sequence). CDR3 length equals 15 residues. CDR3 residues: CASSEHRLHSYEQYF. Written as DNA, the CDR3 is TGCGCCAGCAGTGAACACAGATTACACTCCTACGAGCAGTACTTC.

J is TRBJ2-2 and V is TRBV7-2; D may be TRBD2 (6 bases). Germline V CDR1 and CDR2: SGHTA, FQGNSA. The V gene lost 2 bases and the J gene lost 1 base, with 11 bases spanning the gap. The CDR3 runs 16 residues. The CDR3 region is CASSLWGGLNTGELFF. The DNA of the CDR3 is TGTGCCAGCAGCTTATGGGGAGGCCTGAACACCGGGGAGCTGTTTTTT.

The chain has TRBV5-5 and TRBJ1-1; D perhaps matches TRBD1 (5 bases). The CDR3 contains 14 residues. Trimming cost V 4 bases and J 1 base, with 11 bases left between them. Germline CDR1 reads SGHKS; CDR2 reads YYEKEE (reference sequence). The chain's CDR3 is CASSHGQGNTEAFF. The CDR3 nucleotides are TGTGCCAGCAGCCATGGTCAGGGGAACACTGAAGCTTTCTTT.

The chain has TRBV28 and TRBJ1-5, with 8 bases matching TRBD1. This CDR3 is 15 amino acids long. Trimming removed 7 bases from V and 6 bases from J; junction bases left unmatched: 11. The germline V gene encodes CDR1 MDHEN and CDR2 SYDVKM. The CDR3, as DNA: TGTGCCAGCACCCTGGACAGGGAGAGGACTCAGCCCCAGCATTTT. This gives the protein CASTLDRERTQPQHF.

The rearrangement links TRBV9 to TRBJ2-7; 7 nucleotides match TRBD1. This CDR3 is 20 amino acids long. The ends lost 0 bases at V and 3 bases at J; junction bases unmatched: 21. Germline V CDR1 and CDR2: SGDLS, YYNGEE. CDR3 nucleotides: TGTGCCAGCAGCGTAGGTAGCGTCTGGCGGACAGGAGTCTGTTGCTACGAGCAGTACTTC. Translation: CASSVGSVWRTGVCCYEQYF.

The V and J genes are TRBV4-3 and TRBJ2-3, with 9 bases lining up with TRBD2. This CDR3 contains 14 residues. V gave up 5 bases and J gave up 3 bases; unmatched junction bases: 3. The germline CDR1 and CDR2 sequences are LGHNA and YSLEER. The CDR3 is CASSFSGRTDTQYF. The CDR3 DNA sequence: TGCGCCAGCAGCTTCAGCGGGAGGACAGATACGCAGTATTTT.